This TCR beta chain was sequenced for a study of OX40 agonist ivuxolimab in advanced cancers. As for the study in general: Ivuxolimab, an antibody acting as an agonist of OX40 (CD134), was used to treat patients.

The assay was immunoSEQ multiplex PCR, and TCRdb's table has in-frame clones only and misses some. The sample lists 85,000 to 100,000 clones; 90% to 95% were seen once. This CDR3 is 19 amino acids long. J was trimmed by 2 bases and V by 0 bases; bases with no gene match: 10. Germline V gene sequence: CDR1 SGDLS, CDR2 YYNGEE. Study outcomes and limitations: More expanded clones were found, on average, in CD8+ than in CD4+ T cells.

Comments on this clone: Its antigen is not known.

This rearrangement joins TRBV9 to TRBJ2-1; 11 positions agree with TRBD2. This sequence was found in an adult with an advanced solid tumor such as melanoma, head and neck, liver or kidney cancer. This specimen consisted of CD4+ or CD8+ T cells sorted from blood, obtained in a trial of the OX40 agonist ivuxolimab. The CDR3 is CASSVGPTSGSPPYNEQFF. DNA of the CDR3: TGTGCCAGCAGCGTAGGACCCACTAGCGGGAGTCCCCCCTACAATGAGCAGTTCTTC. Complete variable domain (other parts from reference TRBV9 and TRBJ2-1): DSGVTQTPKHLITATGQRVTLRCSPRSGDLSVYWYQQSLDQGLQFLIQYYNGEERAKGNILERFSAQQFPDLHSELNLSSLELGDSALYFCASSVGPTSGSPPYNEQFFGPGTRLTVL.